The T cell receptor beta chain described here comes from a study of T cells after yellow fever vaccination. Looked up from germline, CDR1 is MNHEY and CDR2 is SMNVEV (reference sequence). The ends were cut back, 5 bases at V and 2 bases at J, with 15 bases in the middle. CDR3 size: 15 residues. Universal primer sites and UMIs were introduced during 5'RACE template-switching synthesis of TCR cDNA. Each CDR3 protein is one row after TCRdb ran MiXCR on the 5' RACE reads. Among just over 300,000 distinct CDR3 sequences, roughly 3.5% were seen once, and the ten largest hold about a quarter. This clonotype has a count of ten or more. Its antigen is unknown. General study findings and limits: Reappearing after the booster were most of the clones from primary vaccination (about 96% CD4, approximately 86% CD8). Clonotypes found in both CD4 and CD8 compartments made up a small share. Weaker overall, the secondary response nonetheless peaked faster (day 5 versus 15).

Sequencing was performed on PBMCs, taken on the day of the yellow fever booster vaccination. This sequence joins TRBV27 and TRBJ2-5; a weak D match, TRBD2 (5 bases). The source is a man younger than 35 who received the YFV17D yellow fever vaccine. CDR3 sequence reads: CASSPWGAQQETQYF. For the CDR3, the DNA is TGTGCCAGCAGTCCCTGGGGAGCGCAACAAGAGACCCAGTACTTC.